This entry describes one TCR beta chain. This record belongs to a study of control samples from healthy donors and cancer patients. Germline CDR1 reads MDHEN; CDR2 reads SYDVKM. The CDR3 has 15 amino acids. The V end was cut by 6 bases, the J end by 10 bases, with 22 bases between. Repertoires were generated with immunoSEQ multiplex PCR, while TCRdb's copy carries only in-frame clones and drops some. In the table there are tens of thousands of clones, approximately 87% of which are singletons. This clonotype was sampled from a woman aged 45-59 years with head and neck cancer. Source material: PBMCs. The chain uses TRBV28 and TRBJ2-1, with D perhaps given as TRBD1 or TRBD2 (5 bases each). CDR3 residues: CASSPAPRGGWEQFF. CDR3 sequence (DNA): TGTGCCAGCAGCCCCGCCCCTCGTGGGGGATGGGAGCAGTTCTTC.